The rows below give T cell receptor beta chains drawn from one sample of a study. One entry per CDR3 protein, called by TCRdb with MiXCR from the 5' RACE reads. The profile shows about 62,000 distinct CDR3 sequences, approximately 31% of them singletons. The sequenced sample consisted of tumor-infiltrating naive CD4+ T cells sorted from the breast tumor. The source of these receptors is a female donor with breast cancer. Both conserved end residues are part of each CDR3. Fields, in order: CDR3 DNA, CDR3 protein, D gene, CDR3 length, clone size, J gene, V gene. A D gene is named only where the DNA matches it firmly. Clone size appears in some rows only: once, few, many, or a class for an expanded clone.

TGCGCCAGCAGCCAAGACGGAAACTATGGCTACACCTTC CASSQDGNYGYTF NA 13 many TRBJ1-2 TRBV4-1
TGTGCCAGCAGCGGACAGGGGAGTGAAGAGACCCAGTACTTC CASSGQGSEETQYF TRBD1 14 few TRBJ2-5 TRBV7-2
TGTGCCAGCAGCTTGGCCAGGGTAGCCCCAGATACGCAGTATTTT CASSLARVAPDTQYF NA 15 NA TRBJ2-3 TRBV5-4
TGCGGTGCTAGACCGACTAGCGGGAGAAATGAGCAGTTCTTC CGARPTSGRNEQFF TRBD2 14 NA TRBJ2-1 TRBV20-1
TGTGCCAGCAGGCTAACTAGCGGGGGGGCCTCCTACAATGAGCAGTTCTTC CASRLTSGGASYNEQFF TRBD2 17 NA TRBJ2-1 TRBV28
TGTGCCAGCAGCTCGCTCGACAGGCCCTTCAACGTCCTGACTTTC CASSSLDRPFNVLTF NA 15 NA TRBJ2-6 TRBV7-9
TGTGCCAGCAGCCCTAGGGGGATTCGGCGGAAACTGTTTTTT CASSPRGIRRKLFF NA 14 NA TRBJ1-4 TRBV11-2
TGTGCCAGCAGTTTTGGACTAGCGGGAGAGGAGACCCAGTACTTC CASSFGLAGEETQYF TRBD2 15 few TRBJ2-5 TRBV7-9
TGTGCCAGCAGCCAAGATCTAGCAGATAACTCTGGAAACACCATATATTTT CASSQDLADNSGNTIYF NA 17 few TRBJ1-3 TRBV4-2
TGCAGTGCTAGAGAACCTAGCGGGAGTATCAATGAGCAGTTCTTC CSAREPSGSINEQFF TRBD2 15 NA TRBJ2-1 TRBV20-1
TGTGCCAGCAGCTTTAGCGGGAGAGGTACAGATACGCAGTATTTT CASSFSGRGTDTQYF TRBD2 15 many TRBJ2-3 TRBV7-2
TGCGCCAGCAGCCAAATTGACATGGGCCTAAGGTCAGATACGCAGTATTTT CASSQIDMGLRSDTQYF NA 17 many TRBJ2-3 TRBV4-1
TGTGCCGTAGGCGGGAGTTACGGAGATACGCAGTATTTT CAVGGSYGDTQYF TRBD2 13 few TRBJ2-3 TRBV12-3/TRBV12-4